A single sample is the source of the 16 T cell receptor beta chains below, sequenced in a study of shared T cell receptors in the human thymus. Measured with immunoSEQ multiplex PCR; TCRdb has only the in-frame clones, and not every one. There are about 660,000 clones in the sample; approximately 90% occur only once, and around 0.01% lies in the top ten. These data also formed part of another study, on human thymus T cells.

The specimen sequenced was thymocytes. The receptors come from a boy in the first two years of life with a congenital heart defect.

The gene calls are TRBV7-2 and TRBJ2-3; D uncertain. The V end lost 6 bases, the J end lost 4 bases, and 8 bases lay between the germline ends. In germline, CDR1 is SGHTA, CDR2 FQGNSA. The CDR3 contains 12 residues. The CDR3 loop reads CASRWAPDTQYF. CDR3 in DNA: TGTGCCAGCAGGTGGGCCCCAGATACGCAGTATTTT. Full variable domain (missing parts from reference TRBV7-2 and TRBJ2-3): GAGVSQSPSNKVTEKGKDVELRCDPISGHTALYWYRQSLGQGLEFLIYFQGNSAPDKSGLPSDRFSAERTGGSVSTLTIQRTQQEDSAVYLCASRWAPDTQYFGPGTRLTVL.

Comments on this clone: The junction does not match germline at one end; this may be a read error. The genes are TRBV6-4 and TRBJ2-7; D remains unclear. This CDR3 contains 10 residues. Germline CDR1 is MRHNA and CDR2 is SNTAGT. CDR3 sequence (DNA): TGTGCCATCAGTCAGTACGAGCAGTACTTC. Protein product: CAISQYEQYF.

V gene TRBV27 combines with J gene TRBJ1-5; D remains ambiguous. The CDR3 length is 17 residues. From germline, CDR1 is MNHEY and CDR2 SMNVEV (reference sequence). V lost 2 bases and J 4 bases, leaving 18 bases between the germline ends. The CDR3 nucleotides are TGTGCCAGCAGTTTAAGGCGCGATCGGGGAAGGAATCAGCCCCAGCATTTT. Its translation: CASSLRRDRGRNQPQHF.

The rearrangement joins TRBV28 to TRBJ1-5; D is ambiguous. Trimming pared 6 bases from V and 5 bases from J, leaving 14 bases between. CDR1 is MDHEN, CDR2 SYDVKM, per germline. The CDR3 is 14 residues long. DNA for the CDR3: TGTGCCAGCAGCTTAGGAGTCGACCATCAGCCCCAGCATTTT. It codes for CASSLGVDHQPQHF.

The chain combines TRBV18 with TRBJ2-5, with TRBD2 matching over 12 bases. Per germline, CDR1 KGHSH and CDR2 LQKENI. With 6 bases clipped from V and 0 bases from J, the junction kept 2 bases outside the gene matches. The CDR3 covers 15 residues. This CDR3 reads CASSWTSGDQETQYF. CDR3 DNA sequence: TGTGCCAGCTCCTGGACTAGCGGGGACCAAGAGACCCAGTACTTC.

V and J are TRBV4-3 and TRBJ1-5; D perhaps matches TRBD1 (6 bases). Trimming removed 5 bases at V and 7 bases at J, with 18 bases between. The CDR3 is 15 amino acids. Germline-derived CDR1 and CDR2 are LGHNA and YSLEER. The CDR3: CASSYDFGGAQPQHF. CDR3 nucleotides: TGCGCCAGCAGCTACGACTTCGGGGGGGCCCAGCCCCAGCATTTT.

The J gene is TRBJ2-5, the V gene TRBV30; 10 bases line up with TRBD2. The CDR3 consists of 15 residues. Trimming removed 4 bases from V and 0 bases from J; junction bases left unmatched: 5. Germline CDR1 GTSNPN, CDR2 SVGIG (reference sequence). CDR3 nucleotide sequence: TGTGCCTGGATAGGGACTAGCGAGTACCAAGAGACCCAGTACTTC. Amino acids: CAWIGTSEYQETQYF.

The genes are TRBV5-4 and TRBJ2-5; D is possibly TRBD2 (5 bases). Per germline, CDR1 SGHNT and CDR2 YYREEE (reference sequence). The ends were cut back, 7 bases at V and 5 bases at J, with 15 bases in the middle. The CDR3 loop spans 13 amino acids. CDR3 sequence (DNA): TGTGCCAGCTCCGGCGGGCTGGGGGAGACCCAGTACTTC. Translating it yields CASSGGLGETQYF.

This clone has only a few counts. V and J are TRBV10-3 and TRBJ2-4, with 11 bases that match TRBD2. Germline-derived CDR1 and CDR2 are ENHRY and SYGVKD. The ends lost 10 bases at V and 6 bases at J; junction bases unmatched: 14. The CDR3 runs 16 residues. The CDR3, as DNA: TGTGCCACCTCGACTAGCGGGACCTGGGAGGGAAACATTCAGTACTTC. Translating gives CATSTSGTWEGNIQYF.

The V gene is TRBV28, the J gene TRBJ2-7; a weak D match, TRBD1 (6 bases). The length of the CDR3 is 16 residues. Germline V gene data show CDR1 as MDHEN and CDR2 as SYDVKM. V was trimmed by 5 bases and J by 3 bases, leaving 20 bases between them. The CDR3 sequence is CASSTPSGAGHYEQYF. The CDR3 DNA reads TGTGCCAGCAGTACGCCATCAGGGGCGGGCCACTACGAGCAGTACTTC.

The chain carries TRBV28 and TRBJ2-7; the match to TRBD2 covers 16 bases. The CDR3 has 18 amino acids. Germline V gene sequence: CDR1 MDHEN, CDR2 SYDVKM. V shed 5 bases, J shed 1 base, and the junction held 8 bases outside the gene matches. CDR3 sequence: CASSPGTSGRAGSYEQYF. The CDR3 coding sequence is TGTGCCAGCAGTCCCGGGACTAGCGGGAGGGCCGGGTCCTACGAGCAGTACTTC. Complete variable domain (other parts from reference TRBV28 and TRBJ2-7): DVKVTQSSRYLVKRTGEKVFLECVQDMDHENMFWYRQDPGLGLRLIYFSYDVKMKEKGDIPEGYSVSREKKERFSLILESASTNQTSMYLCASSPGTSGRAGSYEQYFGPGTRLTVT.

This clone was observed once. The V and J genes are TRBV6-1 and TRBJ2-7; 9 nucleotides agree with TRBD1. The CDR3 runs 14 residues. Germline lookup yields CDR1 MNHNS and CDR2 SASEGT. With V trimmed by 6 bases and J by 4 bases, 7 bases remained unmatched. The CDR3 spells CASSWDRVRYEQYF. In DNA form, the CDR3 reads TGTGCCAGCAGCTGGGACAGGGTAAGGTACGAGCAGTACTTC.

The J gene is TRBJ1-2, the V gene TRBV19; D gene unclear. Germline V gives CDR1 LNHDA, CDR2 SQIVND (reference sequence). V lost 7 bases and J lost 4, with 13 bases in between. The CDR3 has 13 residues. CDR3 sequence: CASNPSKSYGYTF. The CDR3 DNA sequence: TGTGCCAGTAACCCCAGTAAAAGCTATGGCTACACCTTC.

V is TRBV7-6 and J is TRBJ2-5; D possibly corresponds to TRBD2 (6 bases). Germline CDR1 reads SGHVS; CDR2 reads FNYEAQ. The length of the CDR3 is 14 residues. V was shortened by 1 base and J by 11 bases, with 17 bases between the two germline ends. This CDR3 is CASSLDSLWGEQYF. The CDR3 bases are TGTGCCAGCAGCTTAGACTCCCTCTGGGGGGAGCAGTACTTC.

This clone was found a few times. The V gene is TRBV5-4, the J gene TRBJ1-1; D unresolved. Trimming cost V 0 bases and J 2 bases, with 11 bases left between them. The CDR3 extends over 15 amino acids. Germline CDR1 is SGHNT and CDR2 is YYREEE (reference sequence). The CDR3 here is CASSLGQAGNTEAFF. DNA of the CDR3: TGTGCCAGCAGCTTGGGCCAGGCGGGCAACACTGAAGCTTTCTTT.

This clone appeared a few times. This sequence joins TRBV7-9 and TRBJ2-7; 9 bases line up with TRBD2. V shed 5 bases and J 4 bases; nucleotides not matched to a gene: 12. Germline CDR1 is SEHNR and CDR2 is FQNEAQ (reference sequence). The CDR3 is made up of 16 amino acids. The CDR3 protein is CASSEVSSGTLYEQYF. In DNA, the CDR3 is TGTGCCAGCAGCGAAGTGTCTAGCGGGACCCTTTACGAGCAGTACTTC. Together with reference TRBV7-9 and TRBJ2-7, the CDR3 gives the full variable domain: DTGVSQNPRHKITKRGQNVTFRCDPISEHNRLYWYRQTLGQGPEFLTYFQNEAQLEKSRLLSDRFSAERPKGSFSTLEIQRTEQGDSAMYLCASSEVSSGTLYEQYFGPGTRLTVT.